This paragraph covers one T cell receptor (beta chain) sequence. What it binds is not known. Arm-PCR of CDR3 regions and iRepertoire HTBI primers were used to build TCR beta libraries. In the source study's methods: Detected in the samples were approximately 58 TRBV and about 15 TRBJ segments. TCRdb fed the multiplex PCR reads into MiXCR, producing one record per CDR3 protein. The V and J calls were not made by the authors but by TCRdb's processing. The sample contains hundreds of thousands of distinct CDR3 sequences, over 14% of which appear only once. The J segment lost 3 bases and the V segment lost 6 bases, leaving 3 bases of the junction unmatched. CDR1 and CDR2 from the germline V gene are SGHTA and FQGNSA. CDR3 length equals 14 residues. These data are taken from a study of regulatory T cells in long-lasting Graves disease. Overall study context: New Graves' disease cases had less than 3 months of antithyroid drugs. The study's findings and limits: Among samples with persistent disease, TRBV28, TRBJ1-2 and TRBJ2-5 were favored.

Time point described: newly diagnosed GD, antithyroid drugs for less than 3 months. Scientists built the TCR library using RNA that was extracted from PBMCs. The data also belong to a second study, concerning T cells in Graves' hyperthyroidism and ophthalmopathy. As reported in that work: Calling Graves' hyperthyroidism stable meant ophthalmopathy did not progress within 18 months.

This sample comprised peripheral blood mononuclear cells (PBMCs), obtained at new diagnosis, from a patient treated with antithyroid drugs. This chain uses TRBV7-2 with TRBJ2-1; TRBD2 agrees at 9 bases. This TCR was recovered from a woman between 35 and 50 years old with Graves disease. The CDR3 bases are TGTGCCAGCAGGAAGCGGGAGGACTACAATGAGCAGTTCTTC. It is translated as CASRKREDYNEQFF.